What follows describes a single TCR beta chain. Mismatch with germline at one junction end may stem from a read error. The data are from a study of blood T cell repertoires in COVID-19. Germline V lookup: CDR1 SGHRS, CDR2 YFSETQ. CDR3 length: 14 amino acids. Only in-frame clones appear in the TCRdb table, and some are missing; sequencing was by immunoSEQ multiplex PCR. In the table there are around 100,000 clones, 84% of which are singletons. This sequence joins TRBV5-1 and TRBJ1-1, with a weak D call TRBD1 (5 bases). Sequencing was done on a sample of peripheral blood. The origin of this receptor is a man aged 40-50 years with active or convalescent COVID-19. The DNA of the CDR3 is TGCGCCAGCAGATTGGGGGAGGGGAACACTGAAGCTTTCTTT. Its translation is CASRLGEGNTEAFF.